The 10 T cell receptor beta chains reported below all come from one sample, sequenced in a study of control samples from healthy donors and cancer patients. Generated by immunoSEQ multiplex PCR, the TCRdb table keeps only in-frame clones and is missing some. The profile covers 100,000 to 150,000 clones, with roughly nine tenths appearing a single time and roughly 2% taken by the ten largest. Sequencing used blood. All receptors derive from a man between 18 and 35 years old in good health.

There are a few counts of this clone. The V gene is TRBV6-1, the J gene TRBJ1-2; D is unclear. The length of the CDR3 is 14 residues. Trimming pared 2 bases from V and 0 bases from J, leaving 7 bases between. Germline assignment: CDR1 MNHNS and CDR2 SASEGT. The CDR3 loop is CASSEITANYGYTF. The CDR3 coding sequence is TGTGCCAGCAGTGAAATCACAGCTAACTATGGCTACACCTTC.

This clone was seen ten or more times. V usage is TRBV4-3 and J usage is TRBJ2-6; D is ambiguous. This CDR3 is 15 amino acids long. Trimming cost V 0 bases and J 1 base, with 4 bases left between them. Germline CDR1 and CDR2: LGHNA and YSLEER. CDR3 nucleotide sequence: TGCGCCAGCAGCCAAGAGGAATCTGGGGCCAACGTCCTGACTTTC. It translates to CASSQEESGANVLTF.

The chain employs TRBV10-3 and TRBJ2-2; the D gene could be TRBD1 or TRBD2 (6 bases each). This CDR3 contains 16 residues. Germline CDR1 and CDR2: ENHRY and SYGVKD. Trimming pared 3 bases from V and 2 bases from J, leaving 13 bases between. Here the CDR3 DNA reads TGTGCCATCAGTGATAAAGGGGGAGGTAACACCGGGGAGCTGTTTTTT. Its translation: CAISDKGGGNTGELFF.

Only one count was recorded for this clone. The gene calls are TRBV2 and TRBJ1-1; TRBD1 is a possible D gene (5 bases). The germline CDR1 and CDR2 sequences are SNHLY and FYNNEI. This CDR3 has 15 residues. V lost 7 bases to trimming and J lost 4 bases, with 19 bases between them. CDR3 sequence: CASNIPPAQGTEAFF. The CDR3 DNA sequence: TGTGCCAGCAATATCCCTCCGGCGCAGGGCACTGAAGCTTTCTTT.

CDR3 amino acids: CASSERVNTEAFF. CDR3 nucleotides: TGTGCCAGCAGTGAGAGGGTGAACACTGAAGCTTTCTTT. The V gene is TRBV25-1, the J gene TRBJ1-1; D is ambiguous. V was pared by 3 bases and J by 0 bases, with 5 bases between. The CDR3 has 13 residues. Germline-derived CDR1 and CDR2 are MGHDK and SYGVNS. Full variable domain (outside the CDR3, taken from reference TRBV25-1 and TRBJ1-1): EADIYQTPRYLVIGTGKKITLECSQTMGHDKMYWYQQDPGMELHLIHYSYGVNSTEKGDLSSESTVSRIRTEHFPLTLESARPSHTSQYLCASSERVNTEAFFGQGTRLTVV.

The gene calls are TRBV21-1 and TRBJ1-5; the D segment call TRBD1 is taken from the table without a DNA check. TRBV21-1 is listed as a pseudogene. CDR3 length: 16 amino acids. As DNA, the CDR3 is TGTGCCAGCAGCAAAGGCCTGACAGGGATCTATCAGCCCCAGCATTTT. It translates to CASSKGLTGIYQPQHF.

This rearrangement joins TRBV5-6 to TRBJ2-4; D not certain. With 3 bases removed from V and 6 bases from J, the gap between germline ends came to 10 bases. This CDR3 has 13 residues. Germline loops: CDR1 SGHDT, CDR2 YYEEEE. The CDR3 here is CASSSTQSNIQYF. The CDR3 region has the DNA TGTGCCAGCAGCTCAACACAGTCAAACATTCAGTACTTC.

The chain is built from TRBV30 and TRBJ2-1; no clear D. CDR3 length equals 14 residues. The germline V gene has CDR1 GTSNPN and CDR2 SVGIG (reference sequence). V lost 3 bases and J 4 bases, leaving 13 bases between the germline ends. This CDR3 reads CAWRHTASYNEQFF. The CDR3 nucleotides read TGTGCCTGGAGGCACACAGCCAGTTACAATGAGCAGTTCTTC.

In this sample, this clone turned up once. Other DNA sequences from this sample encode an identical CDR3 as well. The rearrangement links TRBV30 to TRBJ1-2, with 9 bases fitting TRBD1. V was pared by 0 bases and J by 6 bases, with 2 bases of the junction left unmatched. Germline CDR1 reads GTSNPN; CDR2 reads SVGIG (reference sequence). The CDR3 runs 13 residues. DNA for the CDR3: TGTGCCTGGAGTGTAGGACAGGGGAATGGCTACACCTTC. It yields the protein CAWSVGQGNGYTF.

This rearrangement joins TRBV15 to TRBJ1-2; D remains ambiguous. Germline CDR1 is LNHNV and CDR2 is YYDKDF (reference sequence). The ends were cut back, 1 base at V and 8 bases at J, with 14 bases in the middle. The CDR3 contains 14 residues. CDR3 loop: CATSRAQEVWGYTF. CDR3 nucleotides: TGTGCCACCAGCAGAGCCCAGGAAGTGTGGGGCTACACCTTC.